This T cell receptor (beta chain) originates from a study of coeliac disease. Trimming took 0 bases from V and 1 from J, leaving 9 bases between them. The CDR3 runs to 15 residues. Germline-derived CDR1 and CDR2 are SGHRS and YFSETQ. TCRdb's table, derived via immunoSEQ multiplex PCR, lists solely in-frame clones and lacks some. Altogether 7,500 to 9,500 clones are present, 57% being singletons, with the ten largest covering about 10%. The receptor's source is an older woman with celiac disease. The chain carries TRBV5-1 and TRBJ2-3; a possible D gene is TRBD2 (5 bases). The material sequenced was intraepithelial lymphocytes from the gut. CDR3 bases: TGCGCCAGCAGCTTGGTCGTTAGCGGCACAGATACGCAGTATTTT. Translation: CASSLVVSGTDTQYF.